This TCR beta chain was recovered during a study of T cells after yellow fever vaccination. TCR cDNA was made by 5'RACE template switching, adding a universal primer site and UMIs. MiXCR, applied by TCRdb to the 5' RACE reads, yields one record per CDR3 protein. The sample yields tens of thousands of distinct CDR3 sequences, roughly 7.3% seen once. In germline, CDR1 is LGHNA, CDR2 YNFKEQ. V was pared by 7 bases and J by 1 base, with 13 bases between. The CDR3 has 15 amino acids. A word on this clonotype: The antigen is undetermined.

Broader study findings: Reappearing after the booster were most of the clones from primary vaccination (around 95% CD4, 70% to 90% CD8).

This sample comprised CD8+ T cells sorted from PBMCs, obtained around 14 days after the first yellow fever vaccination. This rearrangement joins TRBV4-2 to TRBJ2-2, with D unclear. This TCR derives from a man aged 18 to 35 who received the YFV17D yellow fever vaccine. This CDR3 is CASTSSLWNTGELFF. The CDR3 DNA is TGTGCCAGCACATCTAGTCTTTGGAACACCGGGGAGCTGTTTTTT.